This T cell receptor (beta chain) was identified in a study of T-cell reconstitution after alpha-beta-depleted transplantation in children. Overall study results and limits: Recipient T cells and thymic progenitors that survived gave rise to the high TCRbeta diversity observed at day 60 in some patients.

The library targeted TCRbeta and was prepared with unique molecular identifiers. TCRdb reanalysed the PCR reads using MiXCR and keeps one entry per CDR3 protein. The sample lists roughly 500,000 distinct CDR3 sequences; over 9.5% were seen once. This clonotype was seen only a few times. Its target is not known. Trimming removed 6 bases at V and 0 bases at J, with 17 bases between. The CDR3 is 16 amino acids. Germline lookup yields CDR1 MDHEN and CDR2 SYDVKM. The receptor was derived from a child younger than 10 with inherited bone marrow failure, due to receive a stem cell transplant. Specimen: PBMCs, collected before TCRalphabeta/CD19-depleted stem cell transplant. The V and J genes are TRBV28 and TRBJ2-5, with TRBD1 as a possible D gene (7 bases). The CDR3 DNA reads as TGTGCCAGCAGGCGGGGAACAGGGGTCGACCAAGAGACCCAGTACTTC. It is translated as CASRRGTGVDQETQYF.